This T cell receptor (beta chain) appears in the sequencing data of a study of PD-L1 blockade in urothelial cancer. The germline V gene encodes CDR1 SGHVS and CDR2 FNYEAQ. This CDR3 is 15 amino acids long. V lost 2 bases and J lost 4; bases outside the gene matches: 3. Time point: pretreatment peripheral blood. Each individual provided 1 to 8 samples (taken pretreatment and on-treatment). Profiled with immunoSEQ multiplex PCR; TCRdb holds only in-frame clones, not every one. The sample shows about 39,000 clones, roughly nine tenths of them seen only once. This TCR came from a woman in her sixties with urothelial cancer. The chain employs TRBV7-6 and TRBJ2-5; 11 bases are a match to TRBD2. The sequenced sample was PBMCs, obtained around atezolizumab (anti-PD-L1) treatment. For the CDR3, the DNA is TGTGCCAGCAGCTTATCCCTAGCGGGAGGAGAGACCCAGTACTTC. It is translated as CASSLSLAGGETQYF.